This entry concerns a single TCR beta chain. CDR1 SGHRS and CDR2 YFSETQ come from the germline V gene. V lost 3 bases to trimming and J lost 1 base; unmatched junction nucleotides: 9. The CDR3 has 16 residues. The data were obtained in a study of OX40 agonist ivuxolimab in advanced cancers. The assay was immunoSEQ multiplex PCR, and TCRdb's table has in-frame clones only and misses some. The repertoire holds 20,000 to 25,000 clones, with around 78% as singletons. The source was CD4+ or CD8+ T cells sorted from blood, collected in a trial of the OX40 agonist ivuxolimab. V and J are TRBV5-1 and TRBJ2-7, with 8 bases aligning to TRBD2. This TCR derives from an adult with an advanced solid tumor such as melanoma, head and neck, liver or kidney cancer. The chain's CDR3 is CASSSGSGGPSYEQYF. As DNA, the CDR3 is TGCGCCAGCAGCTCGGGGTCGGGAGGGCCTTCCTACGAGCAGTACTTC.